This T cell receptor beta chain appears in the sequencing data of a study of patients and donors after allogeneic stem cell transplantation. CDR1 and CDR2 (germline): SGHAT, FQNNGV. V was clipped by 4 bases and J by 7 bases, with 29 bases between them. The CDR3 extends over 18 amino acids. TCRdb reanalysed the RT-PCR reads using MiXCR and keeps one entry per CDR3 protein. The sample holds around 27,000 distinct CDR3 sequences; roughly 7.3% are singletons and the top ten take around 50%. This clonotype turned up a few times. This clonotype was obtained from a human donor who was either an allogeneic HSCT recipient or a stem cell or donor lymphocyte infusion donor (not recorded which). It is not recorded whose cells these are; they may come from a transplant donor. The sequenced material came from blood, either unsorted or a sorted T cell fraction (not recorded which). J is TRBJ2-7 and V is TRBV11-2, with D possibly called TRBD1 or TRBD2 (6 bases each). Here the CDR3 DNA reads TGTGCCAGCAGCTCTAGGCCCGCCTATGGGGGGCGCTCGTGGGAGCAGTACTTC. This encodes CASSSRPAYGGRSWEQYF. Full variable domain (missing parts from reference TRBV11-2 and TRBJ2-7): EAGVAQSPRYKIIEKRQSVAFWCNPISGHATLYWYQQILGQGPKLLIQFQNNGVVDDSQLPKDRFSAERLKGVDSTLKIQPAKLEDSAVYLCASSSRPAYGGRSWEQYFGPGTRLTVT.